The 27 T cell receptor beta chains presented below share a single source sample, sequenced in a study of CD8+ T cells in alopecia areata. Reverse transcribed after extraction, RNA yielded cDNA as the sequencing template. Clones were sequenced by immunoSEQ multiplex PCR, and TCRdb holds only the in-frame ones, with some missing. The sample lists around 120,000 clones, around 60% occurring once. Described treatment: oral pan-JAK inhibitor, 5-10 mg twice daily. The input for sequencing was CD4+ T cells sorted from blood, taken at week 4, from a patient treated with tofacitinib. The receptor source for this set is a human donor with alopecia areata.

The V and J genes are TRBV15 and TRBJ2-3; D might be TRBD1 or TRBD2, each matching 5 bases. Per the germline V gene, CDR1 is LNHNV and CDR2 is YYDKDF (reference sequence). Trimming removed 1 base at V and 2 bases at J, with 7 bases between. The CDR3 is 14 residues long. This CDR3 reads CATSRAGPTDTQYF. CDR3 sequence (DNA): TGTGCCACCAGCAGAGCGGGACCCACAGATACGCAGTATTTT. The full variable domain, with the rest looked up from reference TRBV15 and TRBJ2-3, is DAMVIQNPRYQVTQFGKPVTLSCSQTLNHNVMYWYQQKSSQAPKLLFHYYDKDFNNEADTPDNFQSRRPNTSFCFLDIRSPGLGDTAMYLCATSRAGPTDTQYFGPGTRLTVL.

The J gene is TRBJ2-1, the V gene TRBV27; 12 bases align to TRBD2. The V gene end was trimmed by 5 bases and the J gene end by 3 bases; junction bases not matched to a gene: 2. The germline gives CDR1 MNHEY, CDR2 SMNVEV (reference sequence). The CDR3 runs to 15 residues. CDR3 nucleotides: TGTGCCAGCAGTCGACTAGCGGGGGTCTACAATGAGCAGTTCTTC. This sequence encodes CASSRLAGVYNEQFF.

The table lists this clone with a count of one. The chain uses TRBV30 and TRBJ2-7, with unresolved D. Trimming cost V 0 bases and J 4 bases, with 10 bases left between them. Germline V gives CDR1 GTSNPN, CDR2 SVGIG (reference sequence). This CDR3 comprises 13 residues. CDR3 bases: TGTGCCTGGAGTGTAGCGTCCCAGTACGAGCAGTACTTC. Its translation: CAWSVASQYEQYF.

The chain is built from TRBV25-1 and TRBJ1-2; D gene ambiguous. There are 13 residues in the CDR3. Trimming pared 4 bases from V and 5 bases from J, leaving 11 bases between. CDR1 MGHDK and CDR2 SYGVNS come from the germline V gene. As DNA, the CDR3 is TGTGCCAGCAGTGGCAGTGCGACTTATGGCTACACCTTC. Protein: CASSGSATYGYTF.

The chain links TRBV27 to TRBJ2-1, with 8 bases fitting TRBD1. The V segment lost 7 bases and the J segment 4 bases; nucleotides outside the gene matches: 3. The CDR3 is 13 amino acids. Germline V CDR1 and CDR2: MNHEY, SMNVEV (reference sequence). CDR3 DNA sequence: TGTGCCAGCAAAGGACAGGGATACAATGAGCAGTTCTTC. Translating it yields CASKGQGYNEQFF.

This sequence joins TRBV30 and TRBJ2-7; weak D call: TRBD2 (5 bases). V lost 3 bases and J lost 5, with 17 bases in between. The CDR3 is made up of 14 amino acids. The germline CDR1 and CDR2 sequences are GTSNPN and SVGIG (reference sequence). This chain's CDR3 is CAWRVAMTTHEQYF. The CDR3 DNA reads TGTGCCTGGAGAGTAGCGATGACTACGCACGAGCAGTACTTC.

This clone was detected only a few times. This sequence joins TRBV6-6 and TRBJ2-1; D call uncertain. Germline CDR1 is MNHNY and CDR2 is SVGAGI (reference sequence). The CDR3 is made up of 13 amino acids. V lost 6 bases, J lost 5 bases, and 11 bases lay in between. The CDR3 loop is CASSQDFHNEQFF. The CDR3 nucleotides read TGTGCCAGCAGCCAAGACTTCCACAATGAGCAGTTCTTC.

The chain carries TRBV30 and TRBJ2-1; 12 bases agree with TRBD2. J lost 15 bases, V lost 5 bases, and 17 bases had no gene match. CDR1 is GTSNPN, CDR2 SVGIG, per germline (reference sequence). The CDR3 covers 15 residues. CDR3 loop: CAWSYRTSGIFGSFF. The CDR3 nucleotides read TGTGCCTGGTCATATAGGACTAGCGGGATTTTTGGTTCGTTCTTC.

This rearrangement joins TRBV5-1 to TRBJ2-7; weak D call: TRBD2 (6 bases). The CDR3 runs to 15 residues. V was shortened by 4 bases and J by 2 bases, with 16 bases between the two germline ends. Germline V gene lookup returns CDR1 SGHRS and CDR2 YFSETQ. DNA for the CDR3: TGCGCCAGCAGCCCCGGGATAGCGGAACCCTACGAGCAGTACTTC. Translation gives CASSPGIAEPYEQYF.

Only a few counts were recorded for this clone. This sequence joins TRBV29-1 and TRBJ1-1; 7 positions agree with TRBD1. The CDR3 consists of 13 residues. Germline CDR1 and CDR2: SQVTM and ANQGSEA. Losses at the gene ends were 3 bases for V and 0 bases for J; bases not matched to a gene: 1. CDR3 in amino acids: CSVEGTVNTEAFF. CDR3 sequence (DNA): TGCAGCGTTGAGGGGACAGTGAACACTGAAGCTTTCTTT.

The rearrangement joins TRBV7-3 to TRBJ1-2; 9 bases fit TRBD1. CDR3 length equals 13 residues. The ends lost 5 bases at V and 7 bases at J; junction bases unmatched: 5. Germline lookup yields CDR1 SGHTA and CDR2 FQGTGA. DNA of the CDR3: TGTGCCAGCAGCCCTACAGGGGGCGGTGGCTACACCTTC. This encodes CASSPTGGGGYTF.

This clone has a single count. The chain has TRBV15 and TRBJ1-5; no clear D gene. CDR1 is LNHNV, CDR2 YYDKDF, per germline (reference sequence). Trimming removed 0 bases at V and 0 bases at J, with 9 bases between. The CDR3 totals 16 residues. The DNA for the CDR3 is TGTGCCACCAGCAGAGATCTGGGAAATAGCAATCAGCCCCAGCATTTT. Protein sequence: CATSRDLGNSNQPQHF. The full variable domain, in which reference TRBV15 and TRBJ1-5 provide the parts outside the CDR3, is DAMVIQNPRYQVTQFGKPVTLSCSQTLNHNVMYWYQQKSSQAPKLLFHYYDKDFNNEADTPDNFQSRRPNTSFCFLDIRSPGLGDTAMYLCATSRDLGNSNQPQHFGDGTRLSIL.

The J gene is TRBJ1-1, the V gene TRBV30; TRBD1 is a possible D gene (5 bases). The CDR3 extends over 13 amino acids. Per the germline V gene, CDR1 is GTSNPN and CDR2 is SVGIG (reference sequence). The ends were cut back, 5 bases at V and 7 bases at J, with 17 bases in the middle. The CDR3 reads CAWEQGLGGEAFF. For the CDR3, the DNA is TGTGCCTGGGAGCAGGGCCTCGGGGGTGAAGCTTTCTTT.

The chain recombines TRBV2 with TRBJ2-5; possibly TRBD1 or TRBD2 for D (6 bases each). The CDR3 contains 14 residues. Germline loops: CDR1 SNHLY, CDR2 FYNNEI. The ends were cut back, 2 bases at V and 5 bases at J, with 12 bases in the middle. The CDR3, as DNA: TGTGCCAGCAGTGAAACGGGGGCCGGGGAGACCCAGTACTTC. This sequence encodes CASSETGAGETQYF.

The genes are TRBV25-1 and TRBJ2-7; weak D call: TRBD2 (6 bases). Germline CDR1 and CDR2: MGHDK and SYGVNS. CDR3 length equals 14 residues. The ends were cut back, 1 base at V and 5 bases at J, with 12 bases in the middle. The CDR3 coding sequence is TGTGCCAGCAGTGAATCCTGGGGGGAAGACGAGCAGTACTTC. Translated, it gives CASSESWGEDEQYF.

This chain connects TRBV9 to TRBJ2-5, with D hard to call. Germline V gene lookup returns CDR1 SGDLS and CDR2 YYNGEE. The CDR3 has 12 amino acids. V was cut by 0 bases and J by 5 bases, with 5 bases left in between. As DNA, the CDR3 is TGTGCCAGCAGCGTAGTGGCGGAGACCCAGTACTTC. It translates to CASSVVAETQYF.

The CDR3 loop is CASSPGRDSPLHF. The DNA for the CDR3 is TGTGCCAGCAGCCCGGGCCGGGATTCACCCCTCCACTTT. V is TRBV5-6 and J is TRBJ1-6; D unclear. CDR1 and CDR2 (germline): SGHDT, YYEEEE. The CDR3 consists of 13 residues. V shed 4 bases and J shed 8 bases, with 10 bases lying between them.

This rearrangement joins TRBV30 to TRBJ1-5; tentative D call: TRBD1 (6 bases). This CDR3 spans 12 amino acids. V lost 8 bases and J lost 4, with 12 bases in between. CDR1 GTSNPN and CDR2 SVGIG come from the germline V gene (reference sequence). CDR3 DNA sequence: TGTGCCCGGGACACAGGGAATCAGCCCCAGCATTTT. Amino acids: CARDTGNQPQHF.

The V gene is TRBV10-3, the J gene TRBJ1-1; D possibly corresponds to TRBD1 (5 bases). This CDR3 contains 14 residues. CDR1 ENHRY and CDR2 SYGVKD come from the germline V gene. The ends were cut back, 7 bases at V and 1 base at J, with 13 bases in the middle. The CDR3: CAITGGGENTEAFF. The CDR3 DNA sequence: TGTGCCATCACCGGGGGGGGAGAGAACACTGAAGCTTTCTTT.

V gene TRBV9 combines with J gene TRBJ1-4; no clear D. Trimming removed 2 bases from V and 5 bases from J, with 16 bases in between. This CDR3 is built from 16 residues. The V gene's germline CDR1 is SGDLS and CDR2 YYNGEE. CDR3 in DNA: TGTGCCAGCAGCGTTCAGCAAGGGAAGGAGAATGAAAAACTGTTTTTT. It specifies CASSVQQGKENEKLFF.

V and J are TRBV29-1 and TRBJ2-3; TRBD1 matches 10 bases. This CDR3 comprises 17 residues. Germline V gives CDR1 SQVTM, CDR2 ANQGSEA. V gave up 4 bases and J gave up 0 bases; unmatched junction bases: 10. The chain's CDR3 is CSVGTSLDRGSTDTQYF. CDR3 nucleotides: TGCAGCGTTGGGACATCCTTGGACAGGGGGAGCACAGATACGCAGTATTTT.

The V and J genes are TRBV4-3 and TRBJ1-2; D unclear. Trimming took off 1 base at V and 1 base at J, with 10 bases between the two ends. This CDR3 is 15 amino acids long. Germline V gene data show CDR1 as LGHNA and CDR2 as YSLEER. As DNA, the CDR3 is TGCGCCAGCAGCCAAGTTGTACGGGATAACTATGGCTACACCTTC. Its translation is CASSQVVRDNYGYTF.

This clone was detected a few times. The chain joins TRBV6-4 to TRBJ2-2; D not certain. The CDR3 runs 12 residues. Germline values: CDR1 MRHNA, CDR2 SNTAGT. Trimming stripped 8 bases from V and 4 bases from J, with 8 bases between. The CDR3 sequence is CASANRTGELFF. CDR3 DNA sequence: TGTGCCAGCGCGAACCGCACCGGGGAGCTGTTTTTT.

The chain combines TRBV5-6 with TRBJ1-2; no clear D. This CDR3 is built from 12 residues. V was shortened by 0 bases and J by 6 bases, with 6 bases between the two germline ends. Germline lookup yields CDR1 SGHDT and CDR2 YYEEEE. The CDR3 DNA reads TGTGCCAGCAGCTTGGGGGGAAATGGCTACACCTTC. Residues: CASSLGGNGYTF.

The V and J genes are TRBV4-2 and TRBJ2-1, with D perhaps assigned TRBD1 or TRBD2 (5 bases each). The CDR3 spans 16 residues. Germline CDR1 reads LGHNA; CDR2 reads YNFKEQ. V gave up 1 base and J gave up 9 bases, with 19 bases separating them. The CDR3: CASSQVGGTQPREQFF. Here the CDR3 DNA reads TGTGCCAGCAGCCAAGTTGGTGGGACCCAACCCCGTGAGCAGTTCTTC.

This chain connects TRBV5-1 to TRBJ1-1, with 7 nucleotides matching TRBD1. This CDR3 is 16 amino acids long. In germline, CDR1 is SGHRS, CDR2 YFSETQ. V lost 0 bases, J lost 6 bases, and 11 bases stayed unmatched. CDR3 DNA: TGCGCCAGCAGCTTGGAACAGGGGTTCTTTTTAGCTGAAGCTTTCTTT. Translating gives CASSLEQGFFLAEAFF.

As concerns this clone: Other DNA variants within this sample encode the same CDR3. The chain combines TRBV7-9 with TRBJ1-1; no firm D call. Germline loops: CDR1 SEHNR, CDR2 FQNEAQ (reference sequence). This CDR3 spans 14 amino acids. V shed 3 bases and J shed 0 bases, with 8 bases lying between them. Here the CDR3 reads CASSLAGLNTEAFF. The CDR3 region has the DNA TGTGCCAGCAGCTTGGCAGGACTGAACACTGAAGCTTTCTTT.